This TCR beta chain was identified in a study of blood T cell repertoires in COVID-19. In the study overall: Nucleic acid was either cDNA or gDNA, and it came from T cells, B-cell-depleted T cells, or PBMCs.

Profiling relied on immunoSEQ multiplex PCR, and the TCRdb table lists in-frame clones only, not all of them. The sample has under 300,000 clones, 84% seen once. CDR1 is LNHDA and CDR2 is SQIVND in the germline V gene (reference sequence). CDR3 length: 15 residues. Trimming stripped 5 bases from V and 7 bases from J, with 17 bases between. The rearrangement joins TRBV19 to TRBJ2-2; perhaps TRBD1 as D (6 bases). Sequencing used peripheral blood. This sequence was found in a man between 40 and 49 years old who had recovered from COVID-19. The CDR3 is CASSALQGTYGELFF. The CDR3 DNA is TGTGCCAGTAGTGCGCTACAGGGAACCTACGGGGAGCTGTTTTTT. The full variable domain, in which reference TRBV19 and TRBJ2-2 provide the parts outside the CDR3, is DGGITQSPKYLFRKEGQNVTLSCEQNLNHDAMYWYRQDPGQGLRLIYYSQIVNDFQKGDIAEGYSVSREKKESFPLTVTSAQKNPTAFYLCASSALQGTYGELFFGEGSRLTVL.